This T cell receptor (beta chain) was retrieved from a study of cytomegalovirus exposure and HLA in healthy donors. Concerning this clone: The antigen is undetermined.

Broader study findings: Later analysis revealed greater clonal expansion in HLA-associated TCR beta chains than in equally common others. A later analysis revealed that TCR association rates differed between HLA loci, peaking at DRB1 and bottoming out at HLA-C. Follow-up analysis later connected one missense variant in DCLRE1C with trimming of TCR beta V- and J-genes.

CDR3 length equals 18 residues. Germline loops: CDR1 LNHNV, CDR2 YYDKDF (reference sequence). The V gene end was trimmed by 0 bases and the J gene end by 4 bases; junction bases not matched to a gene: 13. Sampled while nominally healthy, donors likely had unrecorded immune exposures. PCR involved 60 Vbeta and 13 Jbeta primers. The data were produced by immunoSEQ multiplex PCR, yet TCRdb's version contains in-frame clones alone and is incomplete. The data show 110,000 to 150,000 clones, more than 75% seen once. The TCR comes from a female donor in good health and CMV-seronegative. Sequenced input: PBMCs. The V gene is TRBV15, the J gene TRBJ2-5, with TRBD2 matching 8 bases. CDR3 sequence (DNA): TGTGCCACCAGCAGAGAGCGGGGGGTAGCGGGATACTCAGAGACCCAGTACTTC. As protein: CATSRERGVAGYSETQYF.